A single sample is the source of the 18 T cell receptor beta chains below, sequenced in a study of blood T cell repertoires in COVID-19. Clones were sequenced by immunoSEQ multiplex PCR, and TCRdb holds only the in-frame ones, with some missing. Altogether nearly 100,000 clones are present, about 86% being singletons, with the ten largest covering over 1.5%. Sequenced material: peripheral blood. These receptors were taken from an elderly man with acute or convalescent COVID-19.

The rearrangement uses TRBV10-3 and TRBJ2-1, with a weak D call TRBD1 (6 bases). CDR3 length: 15 residues. Germline CDR1 is ENHRY and CDR2 is SYGVKD. V was pared by 5 bases and J by 5 bases, with 16 bases between. Here the CDR3 DNA reads TGTGCCATCAGTCCCGGACAGAACTTTGACAATGAGCAGTTCTTC. It encodes CAISPGQNFDNEQFF.

The V and J genes are TRBV10-3 and TRBJ2-7; a possible D gene is TRBD1 (6 bases). CDR1 and CDR2 from the germline V gene are ENHRY and SYGVKD. CDR3 length: 15 residues. V was cut by 7 bases and J by 0 bases, with 16 bases left in between. CDR3: CAINPTGGLSYEQYF. The CDR3 DNA sequence: TGTGCCATCAACCCGACAGGTGGTCTCTCCTACGAGCAGTACTTC.

Here the CDR3 reads CASSQDLRRDYYEQYF. In DNA form, the CDR3 reads TGCGCCAGCAGCCAAGATCTAAGGAGGGACTACTACGAGCAGTACTTC. V and J are TRBV4-1 and TRBJ2-7, with 7 bases lining up with TRBD2. Trimming took 0 bases from V and 3 from J; bases not matched to a gene: 8. Germline-derived CDR1 and CDR2 are MGHRA and YSYEKL. The CDR3 is 16 residues long.

V gene TRBV15 combines with J gene TRBJ2-2, with 11 bases fitting TRBD2. Per the germline V gene, CDR1 is LNHNV and CDR2 is YYDKDF (reference sequence). With V trimmed by 3 bases and J by 9 bases, 9 bases remained unmatched. The CDR3 length is 16 residues. The chain's CDR3 is CATSSWASGRTRELFF. CDR3 nucleotides: TGTGCCACCAGCAGTTGGGCTAGCGGGAGGACCAGGGAGCTGTTTTTT.

The chain links TRBV7-2 to TRBJ1-3; D may be TRBD1 (5 bases). Germline CDR1 reads SGHTA; CDR2 reads FQGNSA. Trimming took 7 bases from V and 0 from J, leaving 10 bases between them. This CDR3 has 14 residues. CDR3 amino acids: CASTQGASGNTIYF. As DNA, the CDR3 is TGTGCCAGCACCCAGGGTGCCTCTGGAAACACCATATATTTT.

This clone turned up a few times. The J gene is TRBJ1-4, the V gene TRBV7-9; 8 bases are shared with TRBD1. J was trimmed by 3 bases and V by 5 bases; bases with no gene match: 5. Germline CDR1 and CDR2: SEHNR and FQNEAQ (reference sequence). There are 15 residues in the CDR3. CDR3 nucleotide sequence: TGTGCCAGCAGCGACAGGGGTAACGCTAATGAAAAACTGTTTTTT. Its translation: CASSDRGNANEKLFF.

This clone came up a few times. The V and J genes are TRBV6-1 and TRBJ2-2; D unresolved. V was cut by 6 bases and J by 10 bases, with 9 bases left in between. The CDR3 sequence is 11 residues long. Germline CDR1 MNHNS, CDR2 SASEGT. DNA for the CDR3: TGTGCCAGCAGACGTAGAGAGGAGCTGTTTTTT. Translation gives CASRRREELFF.

The CDR3 sequence: CASSQALGAGGTYEQYF. The CDR3 nucleotides are TGTGCCAGCAGCCAGGCCCTGGGGGCGGGAGGGACTTACGAGCAGTACTTC. V and J are TRBV7-8 and TRBJ2-7, with TRBD2 matching 9 bases. The J segment lost 4 bases and the V segment lost 5 bases, leaving 15 bases of the junction unmatched. This CDR3 comprises 17 residues. Germline-derived CDR1 and CDR2 are SGHVS and FQNEAQ.

V and J are TRBV6-5 and TRBJ1-1; D uncertain. The CDR3 is 12 residues long. The V end was cut by 6 bases, the J end by 3 bases, with 8 bases between. Germline CDR1 reads MNHEY; CDR2 reads SVGAGI. CDR3 residues: CASREHYTEAFF. CDR3 nucleotides: TGTGCCAGCAGGGAGCATTACACTGAAGCTTTCTTT.

The chain links TRBV5-1 to TRBJ2-5; 7 bases fit TRBD2. The CDR3 has 13 amino acids. Per germline, CDR1 SGHRS and CDR2 YFSETQ. The V segment lost 6 bases and the J segment 9 bases; nucleotides outside the gene matches: 11. In DNA, the CDR3 is TGCGCCAGCATTCGGAGGGAGGGTGAGGCCCAGTACTTC. It specifies CASIRREGEAQYF.

This rearrangement joins TRBV4-2 to TRBJ2-7; TRBD1 matches at 7 bases. J gave up 2 bases and V 0 bases, and 4 bases lay outside the gene matches. The CDR3 runs 15 residues. CDR1 and CDR2 (germline): LGHNA, YNFKEQ. CDR3 in amino acids: CASSQERGGPYEQYF. CDR3 coding DNA: TGTGCCAGCAGCCAAGAGAGAGGGGGCCCCTACGAGCAGTACTTC.

This clone was counted a few times. The chain links TRBV5-1 to TRBJ2-3; TRBD2 agrees at 15 bases. The V gene end was trimmed by 0 bases and the J gene end by 1 base; junction bases not matched to a gene: 0. Germline loops: CDR1 SGHRS, CDR2 YFSETQ. The CDR3 runs to 17 residues. For the CDR3, the DNA is TGCGCCAGCAGCTTGGGGACTAGCGGGAGGGGCACAGATACGCAGTATTTT. This sequence encodes CASSLGTSGRGTDTQYF.

The rearrangement uses TRBV24-1 and TRBJ1-5, with D unclear. V lost 5 bases and J lost 0, with 7 bases in between. CDR1 and CDR2 from the germline V gene are KGHDR and SFDVKD. This CDR3 region has 14 residues. The DNA for the CDR3 is TGTGCCACCAGTGTTCAGAATAGCAATCAGCCCCAGCATTTT. Amino acids: CATSVQNSNQPQHF.

This chain links TRBV6-5 with TRBJ2-3; a weak D match, TRBD1 (6 bases). CDR1 is MNHEY, CDR2 SVGAGI, per germline. V was shortened by 6 bases and J by 0 bases, with 13 bases between the two germline ends. The CDR3 runs 15 residues. The CDR3 spells CASRPYGQSTDTQYF. The CDR3 DNA sequence: TGTGCCAGCAGGCCATACGGACAGAGCACAGATACGCAGTATTTT.

The chain employs TRBV19 and TRBJ2-7; 11 nucleotides line up with TRBD2. The germline V gene has CDR1 LNHDA and CDR2 SQIVND (reference sequence). V gave up 6 bases and J gave up 2 bases; unmatched junction bases: 3. This CDR3 region has 14 residues. DNA of the CDR3: TGTGCCAGTAGCCCGACTAGCGGGGCCTACGAGCAGTACTTC. This sequence encodes CASSPTSGAYEQYF.

The chain recombines TRBV3-1 (or the pseudogene TRBV3-2) with TRBJ2-4, with 9 bases identical to TRBD1. Trimming removed 0 bases from V and 7 bases from J; junction bases left unmatched: 4. The length of the CDR3 is 15 residues. CDR1 LGHDT and CDR2 YNNKEL come from the germline V gene (reference sequence). CDR3 nucleotides: TGTGCCAGCAGCCAAGAGGGACAGGGTTACAACATTCAGTACTTC. This sequence encodes CASSQEGQGYNIQYF.

The chain couples TRBV6-5 to TRBJ1-5; TRBD1 aligns across 9 bases. Germline CDR1 and CDR2: MNHEY and SVGAGI. Trimming removed 8 bases from V and 1 base from J; junction bases left unmatched: 6. The CDR3 is made up of 15 amino acids. The CDR3, as DNA: TGTGCCAGCGGAACCGGGACAGGGAGCAATCAGCCCCAGCATTTT. Protein sequence: CASGTGTGSNQPQHF.

On this clone: The sample contains more than one DNA sequence encoding this CDR3. The chain has TRBV28 and TRBJ1-4, with 9 bases lining up with TRBD1. V shed 5 bases, J shed 2 bases, and the junction held 3 bases outside the gene matches. The V gene's germline CDR1 is MDHEN and CDR2 SYDVKM. The CDR3 length is 15 residues. The CDR3 sequence: CASSKQGATNEKLFF. CDR3 DNA: TGTGCCAGCAGTAAACAGGGGGCGACTAATGAAAAACTGTTTTTT.